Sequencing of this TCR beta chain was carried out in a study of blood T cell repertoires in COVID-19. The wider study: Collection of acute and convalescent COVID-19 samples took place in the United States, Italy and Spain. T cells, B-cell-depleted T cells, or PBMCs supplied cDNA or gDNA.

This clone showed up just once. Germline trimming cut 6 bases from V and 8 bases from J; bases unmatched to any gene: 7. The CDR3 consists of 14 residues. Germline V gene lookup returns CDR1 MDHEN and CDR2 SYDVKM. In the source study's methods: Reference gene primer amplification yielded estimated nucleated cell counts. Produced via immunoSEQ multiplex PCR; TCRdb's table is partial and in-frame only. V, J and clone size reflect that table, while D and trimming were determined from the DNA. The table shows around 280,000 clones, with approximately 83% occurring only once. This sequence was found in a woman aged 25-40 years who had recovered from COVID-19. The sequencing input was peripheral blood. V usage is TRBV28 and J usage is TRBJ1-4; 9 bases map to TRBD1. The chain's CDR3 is CASSTGTGLEKLFF. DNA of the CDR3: TGTGCCAGCAGCACCGGGACAGGGCTCGAAAAACTGTTTTTT.